This T cell receptor (beta chain) is from a study of blood T cell repertoires in COVID-19. In the study overall: The United States, Italy and Spain were the sources of the acute and convalescent COVID-19 samples. From T cells, B-cell-depleted T cells, or PBMCs came the material, which was cDNA or gDNA.

Authors' analysis steps: Nucleated cell number was recorded as an estimate derived from reference gene primer amplification. This table comes from immunoSEQ multiplex PCR, and its TCRdb copy is limited to in-frame clones, with some not included. For V, J and clone size, that table is used; D and trimming come from the DNA. The profile covers more than 200,000 clones, with approximately 90% appearing a single time and about 6% taken by the ten largest. The material sequenced was peripheral blood. This receptor was obtained from a man aged 80 or over with acute or convalescent COVID-19.

The DNA for the CDR3 is TGTGCCAGCAGTTTACTAGCGGGTTACAATGAGCAGTTCTTC. This gives the protein CASSLLAGYNEQFF. The chain couples TRBV27 to TRBJ2-1; 8 nucleotides match TRBD2. Per germline, CDR1 MNHEY and CDR2 SMNVEV (reference sequence). CDR3 length: 14 amino acids. The ends lost 2 bases at V and 4 bases at J; junction bases unmatched: 1.